These T cell receptor beta chains were read from a single sample in a study of shared clonotypes between healthy human individuals. The data were produced by immunoSEQ multiplex PCR, yet TCRdb's version contains in-frame clones alone and is incomplete. This sample has approximately 500,000 clones, with roughly 79% found just once. Material: PBMCs. All receptors derive from a woman between 40 and 55 years old in good health. Some clones in this sample may be carry-over from other donors' samples. CDR3s include the opening cysteine and the closing phenylalanine or tryptophan. The D gene is left open where the match is weak. Only some rows state a clone size, as once, few, many or a class for expanded clones.

d_call j_call v_call clone_size cdr3_nt cdr3_aa
- TRBJ2-1 TRBV4-3 - TGCGCCAGCAGCCAGGGGAGTGCTGGCTACAATGAGCAGTTCTTC CASSQGSAGYNEQFF
- TRBJ1-2 TRBV7-9 few TGTGCCAGCAGCTTTACAGGAGGTAACTATGGCTACACCTTC CASSFTGGNYGYTF
TRBD2 TRBJ2-7 TRBV19 - TGTGCCAGTAGTGTTAGCGGGAGCTACTCCTACGAGCAGTACTTC CASSVSGSYSYEQYF
- TRBJ1-4 TRBV11-3 - TGTGCCAGCAGCTTAGATGACGAGCCGAAACTGTTTTTT CASSLDDEPKLFF
- TRBJ2-5 TRBV5-1 - TGCGCCAGCAGCCAGGGGGAGGTTCCCCAGTACTTC CASSQGEVPQYF
- TRBJ1-5 TRBV4-3 - TGCGCCAGCAGCCACCTCCGGGACGGAAAGTATAGCAATCAGCCCCAGCATTTT CASSHLRDGKYSNQPQHF
TRBD2 TRBJ2-1 TRBV7-8 - TGTGCCAGCAGCTTATTTGGCGGGAGGGCCGGGGAGCAGTTCTTC CASSLFGGRAGEQFF
- TRBJ2-2 TRBV5-1 - TGCGCCAGCAGCTTGGATGGGGCCTTGAACACCGGGGAGCTGTTTTTT CASSLDGALNTGELFF
- TRBJ2-3 TRBV19 - TGTGCCAGTAGCCACACAGATACGCAGTATTTT CASSHTDTQYF
TRBD2 TRBJ2-3 TRBV5-1 - TGCGCCAGCAGCTGGACTAGTAGTGCAGATACGCAGTATTTT CASSWTSSADTQYF
- TRBJ2-5 TRBV11-3 - TGTGCCAGCAGCTTGGGGGGAACTAGCCAAGAGACCCAGTACTTC CASSLGGTSQETQYF
- TRBJ2-2 TRBV5-6 few TGTGCCAGCAGCGCCGATCCCACGGTCTTGTGGCGGGAGCTGTTTTTT CASSADPTVLWRELFF
- TRBJ1-4 TRBV15 - TGTGCCACCAGCCTTGGGGGCACGGGGGAAAAACTGTTTTTT CATSLGGTGEKLFF
TRBD2 TRBJ2-5 TRBV7-2 - TGTGCCAGCAGCTTAGTGTTCGGACTAGCTTCGGGGGAGACCCAGTACTTC CASSLVFGLASGETQYF
TRBD1 TRBJ1-3 TRBV5-1 - TGCGCCAGCAGCTTATCCCGGACAGGCTCTGGAAACACCATATATTTT CASSLSRTGSGNTIYF
TRBD2 TRBJ2-2 TRBV19 - TGTGCCAGTAGTATTACTAGCGGTTTCACCGGGGAGCTGTTTTTT CASSITSGFTGELFF
- TRBJ2-1 TRBV5-4 - TGTGCCAGCAGCTTGGGGGCGGCTCTGTACAATGAGCAGTTCTTC CASSLGAALYNEQFF
TRBD2 TRBJ2-3 TRBV28 - TGTGCCAGCAGTTACCCCCTACAAGCTAGCGGTAGCACAGATACGCAGTATTTT CASSYPLQASGSTDTQYF
TRBD2 TRBJ2-7 TRBV6-4 - TGTGCCAGCAGACACTTAGCGGGAGACCACTCCTACGAGCAGTACTTC CASRHLAGDHSYEQYF
- TRBJ1-2 TRBV7-2 - TGTGCCAGCACCCCTGCGGGACATCAGGTTGGCTACACCTTC CASTPAGHQVGYTF
- TRBJ1-4 TRBV5-1 once TGCGCCAGCAGCTTGAGGACAGCTAATGAAAAACTGTTTTTT CASSLRTANEKLFF
TRBD1 TRBJ1-4 TRBV18 - TGTGCCAGCTCACCCAGGACAGGGGCCGAAAAACTGTTTTTT CASSPRTGAEKLFF